The 18 T cell receptor beta chains listed next were all sequenced from one sample in a study of T-cell reconstitution after alpha-beta-depleted transplantation in children. Preparing the TCRbeta library involved the use of unique molecular identifiers. TCRdb itself ran the PCR reads through MiXCR, one entry per CDR3 protein. The top ten hold under 30% of the sample, which has about a million distinct CDR3 sequences, about 30% seen once. Sample: PBMCs, mostly from graft donor cells, taken 360 days after TCRalphabeta/CD19-depleted stem cell transplant. These receptors all come from a boy under three years old who had a stem cell transplant for SCID, so the T cells may come from the graft donor.

This clonotype was seen a few times. The chain is built from TRBV18 and TRBJ1-5; D not certain. CDR3 size: 14 residues. V gave up 6 bases and J gave up 4 bases, with 13 bases separating them. CDR1 KGHSH and CDR2 LQKENI come from the germline V gene. In nucleotides, the CDR3 is TGTGCCAGCTCGCCCATGGGGAATAATCAGCCCCAGCATTTT. The encoded protein is CASSPMGNNQPQHF.

The chain combines TRBV18 with TRBJ2-2, with D unclear. Deletions cut 3 bases from V and 6 bases from J, with 11 bases between. This CDR3 region has 14 residues. CDR1 and CDR2 (germline): KGHSH, LQKENI. The CDR3 coding sequence is TGTGCCAGCTCACCTGGGCAGATCTCCGGGGAGCTGTTTTTT. It is translated as CASSPGQISGELFF. The full variable domain, in which reference TRBV18 and TRBJ2-2 provide the parts outside the CDR3, is NAGVMQNPRHLVRRRGQEARLRCSPMKGHSHVYWYRQLPEEGLKFMVYLQKENIIDESGMPKERFSAEFPKEGPSILRIQQVVRGDSAAYFCASSPGQISGELFFGEGSRLTVL.

The V and J genes are TRBV2 and TRBJ1-1, with D unclear. This CDR3 comprises 12 residues. Germline V CDR1 and CDR2: SNHLY, FYNNEI. The V end was cut by 4 bases, the J end by 11 bases, with 14 bases between. CDR3 amino acids: CASSGGGIVAFF. CDR3 coding DNA: TGTGCCAGCAGTGGAGGAGGTATCGTGGCTTTCTTT.

The chain couples TRBV12-3 or TRBV12-4 to TRBJ2-2; D possibly corresponds to TRBD1 (6 bases). Trimming removed 7 bases from V and 7 bases from J, with 10 bases in between. There are 12 residues in the CDR3. CDR3 coding DNA: TGTGCCAGCACCCCAGGGGACGGGGAGCTGTTTTTT. Its protein product is CASTPGDGELFF.

The chain recombines TRBV12-3 or TRBV12-4 with TRBJ2-1; D is unresolved. The ends were cut back, 3 bases at V and 6 bases at J, with 12 bases in the middle. The length of the CDR3 is 14 residues. DNA for the CDR3: TGTGCCAGCAGTTTGGGTGCGACGGGCAATGAGCAGTTCTTC. It yields the protein CASSLGATGNEQFF.

The V gene is TRBV12-3 or TRBV12-4, the J gene TRBJ1-1, with no clear D. The CDR3 is made up of 13 amino acids. V was clipped by 4 bases and J by 4 bases, with 10 bases between them. CDR3 nucleotides: TGTGCCAGCAGTTCGTGGGGTAGCACTGAAGCTTTCTTT. Translation gives CASSSWGSTEAFF.

J is TRBJ2-1 and V is TRBV7-8; weak D call: TRBD2 (6 bases). The CDR3 consists of 17 residues. Looked up from germline, CDR1 is SGHVS and CDR2 is FQNEAQ. V lost 4 bases, J lost 3 bases, and 19 bases lay in between. The CDR3 spells CASSSHLPGLNYNEQFF. In DNA, the CDR3 is TGTGCCAGCAGCTCTCATTTGCCGGGACTCAACTACAATGAGCAGTTCTTC.

V and J are TRBV7-8 and TRBJ2-3; tentative D call: TRBD2 (6 bases). The CDR3 spans 15 residues. Per the germline V gene, CDR1 is SGHVS and CDR2 is FQNEAQ. The V gene lost 7 bases and the J gene lost 2 bases, with 16 bases spanning the gap. In nucleotides, the CDR3 is TGTGCCAGCATCCTTAGCGGAGATTACACAGATACGCAGTATTTT. Amino acid sequence: CASILSGDYTDTQYF.

The V and J genes are TRBV7-8 and TRBJ2-3; D uncertain. The ends were cut back, 6 bases at V and 0 bases at J, with 7 bases in the middle. CDR3 length: 13 amino acids. Germline values: CDR1 SGHVS, CDR2 FQNEAQ. The CDR3 sequence is CASREFSTDTQYF. CDR3 coding DNA: TGTGCCAGCAGGGAGTTTAGCACAGATACGCAGTATTTT.

V usage is TRBV24-1 and J usage is TRBJ2-1; 8 bases line up with TRBD2. Germline V lookup: CDR1 KGHDR, CDR2 SFDVKD. J was trimmed by 7 bases and V by 4 bases; bases with no gene match: 11. This CDR3 is built from 16 residues. The CDR3 region is CATSEAGLGSRNEQFF. The CDR3 DNA reads TGTGCCACCAGTGAGGCGGGACTAGGTTCCCGAAATGAGCAGTTCTTC.

There are a few counts of this clonotype. The chain recombines TRBV20-1 with TRBJ2-4, with TRBD1 matching over 11 bases. Germline V gene data show CDR1 as DFQATT and CDR2 as SNEGSKA (reference sequence). The CDR3 runs 13 residues. The V and J ends lost 5 bases and 11 bases, in that order; junction bases with no gene match: 8. CDR3 amino acids: CSAATGTGGVQYF. Written as DNA, the CDR3 is TGCAGTGCTGCGACCGGGACAGGGGGTGTTCAGTACTTC.

This clonotype was detected a few times. The CDR3 loop is CSVVPGQHGAGELFF. The CDR3 DNA is TGCAGCGTTGTCCCGGGTCAACATGGGGCCGGGGAGCTGTTTTTT. The genes are TRBV29-1 and TRBJ2-2, with D unclear. The ends were cut back, 4 bases at V and 6 bases at J, with 18 bases in the middle. This CDR3 contains 15 residues. Germline V gene lookup returns CDR1 SQVTM and CDR2 ANQGSEA.

This clonotype occurred a few times. The genes are TRBV15 and TRBJ2-3; 8 bases align to TRBD2. From germline, CDR1 is LNHNV and CDR2 YYDKDF (reference sequence). CDR3 size: 16 residues. The V and J ends lost 0 bases and 1 base, in that order; junction bases with no gene match: 3. For the CDR3, the DNA is TGTGCCACCAGCAGAGATGGGCGGGGGGGCACAGATACGCAGTATTTT. This sequence encodes CATSRDGRGGTDTQYF.

This clonotype was found a few times. V gene TRBV12-3 or TRBV12-4 combines with J gene TRBJ2-4; 8 nucleotides align to TRBD1. The CDR3 is made up of 15 amino acids. Trimming removed 1 base from V and 1 base from J; junction bases left unmatched: 0. The CDR3 sequence is CASSLGQGAKNIQYF. DNA for the CDR3: TGTGCCAGCAGTTTAGGACAGGGGGCCAAAAACATTCAGTACTTC.

This clonotype turned up a few times. The chain has TRBV4-3 and TRBJ1-3; 9 bases align to TRBD1. The CDR3 contains 18 residues. The trim removed 3 bases at V and 6 bases at J, leaving 15 bases unmatched. In germline, CDR1 is LGHNA, CDR2 YSLEER. The CDR3: CASSQSPGQGEGENTIYF. For the CDR3, the DNA is TGCGCCAGCAGCCAGTCCCCGGGACAGGGAGAGGGTGAAAACACCATATATTTT.

The gene calls are TRBV7-2 and TRBJ1-4, with 8 bases that match TRBD1. The germline V gene encodes CDR1 SGHTA and CDR2 FQGNSA. The CDR3 spans 14 residues. J lost 6 bases, V lost 4 bases, and 4 bases had no gene match. The CDR3 protein is CASSSDRADEKLFF. The CDR3 nucleotides read TGTGCCAGCAGCTCGGACAGGGCGGATGAAAAACTGTTTTTT.

This chain connects TRBV4-3 to TRBJ2-7; D might be TRBD1 or TRBD2, each matching 5 bases. V was shortened by 3 bases and J by 2 bases, with 14 bases between the two germline ends. Germline loops: CDR1 LGHNA, CDR2 YSLEER. CDR3 size: 15 residues. The CDR3 reads CASSHRRDGTYEQYF. CDR3 nucleotide sequence: TGCGCCAGCAGCCACCGCCGGGACGGAACCTACGAGCAGTACTTC.

The V and J genes are TRBV12-3 or TRBV12-4 and TRBJ2-2; D is ambiguous. The V gene lost 7 bases and the J gene lost 3 bases, with 12 bases spanning the gap. The CDR3 extends over 14 amino acids. The CDR3 sequence is CASTLETYTGELFF. The CDR3 DNA reads as TGTGCCAGCACATTGGAGACATACACCGGGGAGCTGTTTTTT.